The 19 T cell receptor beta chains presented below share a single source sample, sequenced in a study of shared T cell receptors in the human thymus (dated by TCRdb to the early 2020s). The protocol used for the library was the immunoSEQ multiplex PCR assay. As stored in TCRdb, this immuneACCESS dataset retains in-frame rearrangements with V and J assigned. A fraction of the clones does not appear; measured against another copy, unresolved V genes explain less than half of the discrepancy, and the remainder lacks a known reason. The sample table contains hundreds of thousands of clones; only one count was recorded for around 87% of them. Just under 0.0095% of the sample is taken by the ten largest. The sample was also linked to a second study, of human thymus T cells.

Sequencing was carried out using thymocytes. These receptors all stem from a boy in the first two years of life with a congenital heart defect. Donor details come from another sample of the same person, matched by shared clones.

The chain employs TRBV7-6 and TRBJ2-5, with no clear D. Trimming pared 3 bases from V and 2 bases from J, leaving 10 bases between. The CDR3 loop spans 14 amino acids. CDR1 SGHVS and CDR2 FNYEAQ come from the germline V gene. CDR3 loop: CASSLGRSQETQYF. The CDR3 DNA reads TGTGCCAGCAGCTTGGGCAGATCACAAGAGACCCAGTACTTC.

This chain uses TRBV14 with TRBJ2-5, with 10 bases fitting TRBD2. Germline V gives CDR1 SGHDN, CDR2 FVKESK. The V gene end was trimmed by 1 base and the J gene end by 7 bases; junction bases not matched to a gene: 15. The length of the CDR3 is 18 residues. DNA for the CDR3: TGTGCCAGCAGCCAAGCCGGGACTAGCGCCAAGCCAAAGGGGACCCAGTACTTC. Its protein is CASSQAGTSAKPKGTQYF.

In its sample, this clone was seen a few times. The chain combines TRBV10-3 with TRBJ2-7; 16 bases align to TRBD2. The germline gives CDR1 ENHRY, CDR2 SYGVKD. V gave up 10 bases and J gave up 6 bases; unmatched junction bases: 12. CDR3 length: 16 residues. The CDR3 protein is CATGSPGLAGGGEQYF. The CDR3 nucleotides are TGTGCCACTGGTAGTCCGGGACTAGCGGGGGGGGGCGAGCAGTACTTC.

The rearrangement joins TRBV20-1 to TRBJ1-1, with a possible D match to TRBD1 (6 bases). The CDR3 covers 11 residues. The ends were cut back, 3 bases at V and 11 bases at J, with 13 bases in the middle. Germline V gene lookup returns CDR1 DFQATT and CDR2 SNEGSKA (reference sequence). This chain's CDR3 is CSARDQGRAFF. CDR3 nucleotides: TGCAGTGCTAGGGATCAGGGGCGGGCTTTCTTT.

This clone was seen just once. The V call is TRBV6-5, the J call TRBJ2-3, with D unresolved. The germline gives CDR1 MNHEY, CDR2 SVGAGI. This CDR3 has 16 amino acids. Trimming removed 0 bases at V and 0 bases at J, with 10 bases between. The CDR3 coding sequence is TGTGCCAGCAGTTACTCCACCCGGGTTAGCACAGATACGCAGTATTTT. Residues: CASSYSTRVSTDTQYF.

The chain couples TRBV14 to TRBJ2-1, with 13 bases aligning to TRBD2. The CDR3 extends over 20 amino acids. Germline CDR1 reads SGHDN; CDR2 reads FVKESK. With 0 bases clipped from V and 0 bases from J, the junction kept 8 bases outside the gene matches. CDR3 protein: CASSQEATSGRLSSYNEQFF. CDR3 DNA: TGTGCCAGCAGCCAAGAAGCGACTAGCGGGAGGCTGAGCTCCTACAATGAGCAGTTCTTC.

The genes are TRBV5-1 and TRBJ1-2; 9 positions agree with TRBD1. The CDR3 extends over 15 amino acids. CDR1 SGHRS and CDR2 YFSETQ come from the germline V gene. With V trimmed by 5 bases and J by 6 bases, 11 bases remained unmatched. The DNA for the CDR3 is TGCGCCAGCAGTAGGGGACAGGGTTTTTTCGATGGCTACACCTTC. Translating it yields CASSRGQGFFDGYTF.

CDR3 nucleotide sequence: TGTGCCAGCAGACTCCTAGCGGGAGGTACAGATACGCAGTATTTT. Translation: CASRLLAGGTDTQYF. This rearrangement joins TRBV5-6 to TRBJ2-3; 11 bases map to TRBD2. CDR1 and CDR2 from the germline V gene are SGHDT and YYEEEE. The CDR3 covers 15 residues. V lost 5 bases to trimming and J lost 3 bases; unmatched junction nucleotides: 5.

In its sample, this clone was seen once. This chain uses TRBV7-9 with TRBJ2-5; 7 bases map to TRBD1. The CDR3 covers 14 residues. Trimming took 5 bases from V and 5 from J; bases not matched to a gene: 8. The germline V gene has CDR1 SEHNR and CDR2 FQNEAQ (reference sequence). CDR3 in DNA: TGTGCCAGCAGCGACGGACAGGTTCTGGAGACCCAGTACTTC. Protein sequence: CASSDGQVLETQYF. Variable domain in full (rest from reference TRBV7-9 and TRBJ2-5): DTGVSQNPRHKITKRGQNVTFRCDPISEHNRLYWYRQTLGQGPEFLTYFQNEAQLEKSRLLSDRFSAERPKGSFSTLEIQRTEQGDSAMYLCASSDGQVLETQYFGPGTRLLVL.

CDR3 sequence: CASSRILGTHEQFF. CDR3 DNA sequence: TGTGCCAGCAGCCGAATTCTCGGGACTCATGAGCAGTTCTTC. The chain is built from TRBV27 and TRBJ2-1; tentative D call: TRBD2 (6 bases). Trimming took 6 bases from V and 8 from J, leaving 17 bases between them. Germline V gives CDR1 MNHEY, CDR2 SMNVEV (reference sequence). The CDR3 spans 14 residues.

CDR3: CASITGIAYF. CDR3 DNA sequence: TGTGCCAGCATAACCGGGATTGCGTACTTC. This chain uses TRBV6-9 with TRBJ2-7, with D possibly matching TRBD2 (5 bases). V lost 7 bases and J lost 12, with 13 bases in between. The CDR3 runs to 10 residues. Germline values: CDR1 MNHGY, CDR2 SVAAGI.

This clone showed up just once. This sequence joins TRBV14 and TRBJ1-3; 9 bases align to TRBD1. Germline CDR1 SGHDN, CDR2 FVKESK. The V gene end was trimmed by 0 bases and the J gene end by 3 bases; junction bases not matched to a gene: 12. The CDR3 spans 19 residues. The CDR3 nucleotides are TGTGCCAGCAGCCAAGAGATTTCCCCCGGGACAGGGAATGGAAACACCATATATTTT. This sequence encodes CASSQEISPGTGNGNTIYF.

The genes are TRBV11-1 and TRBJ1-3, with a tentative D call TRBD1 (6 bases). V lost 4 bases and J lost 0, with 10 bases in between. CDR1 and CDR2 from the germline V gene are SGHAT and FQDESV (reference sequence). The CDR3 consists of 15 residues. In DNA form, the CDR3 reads TGTGCCAGCAGCTCGGACAGATCCTCTGGAAACACCATATATTTT. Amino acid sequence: CASSSDRSSGNTIYF.

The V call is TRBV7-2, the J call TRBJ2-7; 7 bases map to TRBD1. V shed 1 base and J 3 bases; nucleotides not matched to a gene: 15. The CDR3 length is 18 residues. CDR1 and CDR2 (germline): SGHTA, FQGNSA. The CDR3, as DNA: TGTGCCAGCAGCTTAGGTTTTAACAAGGGGGCGATTAACTACGAGCAGTACTTC. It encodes CASSLGFNKGAINYEQYF.

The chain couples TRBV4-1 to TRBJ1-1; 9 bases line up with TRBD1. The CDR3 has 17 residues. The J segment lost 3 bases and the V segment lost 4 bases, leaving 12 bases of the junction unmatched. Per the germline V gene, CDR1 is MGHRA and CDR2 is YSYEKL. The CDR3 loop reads CASSPGTGSKGDTEAFF. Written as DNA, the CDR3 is TGCGCCAGCAGCCCCGGGACAGGGTCTAAAGGGGACACTGAAGCTTTCTTT.

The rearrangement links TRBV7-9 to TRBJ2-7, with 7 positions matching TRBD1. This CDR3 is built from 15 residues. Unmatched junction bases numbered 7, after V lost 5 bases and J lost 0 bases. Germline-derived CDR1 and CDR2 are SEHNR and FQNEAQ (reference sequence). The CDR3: CASSLGQPYSYEQYF. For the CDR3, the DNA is TGTGCCAGCAGCCTGGGACAGCCTTACTCCTACGAGCAGTACTTC.

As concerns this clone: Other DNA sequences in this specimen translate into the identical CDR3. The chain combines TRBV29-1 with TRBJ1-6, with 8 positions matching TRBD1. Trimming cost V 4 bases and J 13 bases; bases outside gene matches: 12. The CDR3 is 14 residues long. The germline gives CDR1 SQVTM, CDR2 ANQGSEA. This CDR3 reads CSVAIMDRDSPLHF. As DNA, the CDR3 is TGCAGCGTTGCGATTATGGACAGGGACTCCCCCCTCCACTTT.

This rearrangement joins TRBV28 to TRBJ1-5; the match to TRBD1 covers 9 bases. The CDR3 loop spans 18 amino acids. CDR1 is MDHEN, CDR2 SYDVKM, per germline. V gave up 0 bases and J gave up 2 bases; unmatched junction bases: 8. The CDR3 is CASSLCEEQGAGNQPQHF. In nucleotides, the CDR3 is TGTGCCAGCAGTTTATGCGAGGAACAGGGGGCAGGCAATCAGCCCCAGCATTTT.

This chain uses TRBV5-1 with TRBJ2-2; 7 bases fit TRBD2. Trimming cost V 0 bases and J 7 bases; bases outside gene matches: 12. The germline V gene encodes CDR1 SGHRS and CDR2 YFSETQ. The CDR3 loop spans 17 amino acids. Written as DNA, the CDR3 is TGCGCCAGCAGCTTGGACAGTGATAATCGGGGGGACGGGGAGCTGTTTTTT. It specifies CASSLDSDNRGDGELFF.